What follows describes a single T cell receptor (beta chain). This entry is derived from a study of blood T cell repertoires in COVID-19. Study overall: Specimens from acute and convalescent COVID-19 originated in the United States, Italy and Spain. The cDNA or gDNA used as material had been derived from T cells, B-cell-depleted T cells, or PBMCs.

Here immunoSEQ multiplex PCR was the method, and the copy in TCRdb shows in-frame clones only, minus some. The top ten clones hold about 4% of a sample with over 120,000 clones, about 80% of them seen once. The material sequenced was peripheral blood. The sequence was obtained from a man between 65 and 79 years old who had recovered from COVID-19.

This chain's CDR3 is CAWSYPGGYEQYF. The CDR3 coding sequence is TGTGCCTGGAGTTACCCGGGAGGGTACGAGCAGTACTTC. The chain uses TRBV30 and TRBJ2-7; 8 bases match TRBD2. In germline, CDR1 is GTSNPN, CDR2 SVGIG (reference sequence). The CDR3 has 13 amino acids. V was pared by 2 bases and J by 4 bases, with 4 bases of the junction left unmatched. The full variable domain, with the rest looked up from reference TRBV30 and TRBJ2-7, is SQTIHQWPATLVQPVGSPLSLECTVEGTSNPNLYWYRQAAGRGLQLLFYSVGIGQISSEVPQNLSASRPQDRQFILSSKKLLLSDSGFYLCAWSYPGGYEQYFGPGTRLTVT.